This TCR beta chain was recovered during a study of CD8 T cells in ankylosing spondylitis. The CDR3 contains 13 residues. CDR1 and CDR2 (germline): MNHNS, SASEGT. The ends were cut back, 7 bases at V and 4 bases at J, with 11 bases in the middle. Study outcomes and limitations: Characteristic, it appeared, of ankylosing spondylitis blood was a TCR beta motif of eight highly homologous variants.

Many counts were recorded for this clonotype. Its antigen is unknown. Construction of TCR beta libraries was performed using quantitative 5'-RACE with molecular barcodes. MiXCR was run by TCRdb on the 5' RACE reads, yielding one entry per CDR3 protein. The table lists 310,000 or so distinct CDR3 sequences, approximately 20% of them singletons. V and J are TRBV6-1 and TRBJ1-5; no definite D call. The sequenced sample consisted of blood, either unsorted or a sorted T cell fraction (not recorded which). This clonotype originated in a male donor with ankylosing spondylitis or in good health (not recorded which). In DNA, the CDR3 is TGTGCCAGCACCTGGGGATCAAATCAGCCCCAGCATTTT. Protein product: CASTWGSNQPQHF.